These T cell receptor beta chains were read from a single sample in a study of Ad26.COV2.S vaccination and SARS-CoV-2 variants. Assay used: immunoSEQ multiplex PCR; TCRdb lists only in-frame clones, some missing. The sample includes nearly 95,000 clones, roughly 84% seen only once; the top ten take 16%. The sequencing used peripheral blood, collected after recovery from COVID-19. The receptors were gathered from a human donor who had recovered from COVID-19. Both conserved end residues are part of each CDR3. The D gene is left open where the match is weak. Some rows have no size entry. The others give once, few or many, or a class for an expanded clone.

clone_size: NA; d_call: NA; j_call: TRBJ1-2; v_call: TRBV23-1; cdr3_aa: CASSLINMPYGYTF; cdr3_nt: TGCGCCAGCAGTCTCATCAATATGCCTTATGGCTACACCTTC
clone_size: few; d_call: TRBD2; j_call: TRBJ2-1; v_call: TRBV6-4; cdr3_aa: CASRELAGDNEQFF; cdr3_nt: TGTGCCAGCAGGGAACTAGCGGGAGACAATGAGCAGTTCTTC
clone_size: NA; d_call: TRBD1; j_call: TRBJ2-1; v_call: TRBV27; cdr3_aa: CASSYGTALYNEQFF; cdr3_nt: TGTGCCAGCAGTTACGGGACAGCCCTGTACAATGAGCAGTTCTTC
clone_size: NA; d_call: NA; j_call: TRBJ2-6; v_call: TRBV11-1; cdr3_aa: CASSHSGANVLTF; cdr3_nt: TGTGCCAGCAGCCATTCGGGGGCCAACGTCCTGACTTTC
clone_size: NA; d_call: TRBD2; j_call: TRBJ2-5; v_call: TRBV6-6; cdr3_aa: CASTSGNGTQYF; cdr3_nt: TGTGCCAGTACTAGCGGGAATGGGACCCAGTACTTC
clone_size: NA; d_call: NA; j_call: TRBJ1-2; v_call: TRBV3-1/TRBV3-2; cdr3_aa: CASSRGGEGTYGYTF; cdr3_nt: TGTGCCAGCAGCCGGGGAGGTGAGGGCACCTATGGCTACACCTTC
clone_size: NA; d_call: NA; j_call: TRBJ2-6; v_call: TRBV6-2/TRBV6-3; cdr3_aa: CASSSPSRRGANVLTF; cdr3_nt: TGTGCCAGCAGTTCCCCCTCTAGGCGTGGGGCCAACGTCCTGACTTTC
clone_size: NA; d_call: TRBD1; j_call: TRBJ1-2; v_call: TRBV28; cdr3_aa: CASRPDRGLIYGYTF; cdr3_nt: TGTGCCAGCAGGCCGGACAGGGGTCTAATCTATGGCTACACCTTC
clone_size: NA; d_call: NA; j_call: TRBJ2-1; v_call: TRBV28; cdr3_aa: CASSSQGMNNEQFF; cdr3_nt: TGTGCCAGCAGTTCGCAGGGAATGAACAATGAGCAGTTCTTC
clone_size: once; d_call: TRBD1; j_call: TRBJ2-5; v_call: TRBV7-9; cdr3_aa: CASSPLSGTAQETQYF; cdr3_nt: TGTGCCAGCAGCCCATTGTCCGGGACAGCCCAAGAGACCCAGTACTTC
clone_size: NA; d_call: NA; j_call: TRBJ1-6; v_call: TRBV10-2; cdr3_aa: CASRGSGGQNSPLHF; cdr3_nt: TGCGCCAGCAGGGGCAGCGGGGGGCAAAATTCACCCCTCCACTTT
clone_size: NA; d_call: NA; j_call: TRBJ2-1; v_call: TRBV19; cdr3_aa: CASSMGLMNSPDEQFF; cdr3_nt: TGTGCCAGTAGTATGGGCCTAATGAACTCCCCGGATGAGCAGTTCTTC
clone_size: NA; d_call: TRBD2; j_call: TRBJ2-7; v_call: TRBV7-6; cdr3_aa: CASSRTSDYEQYF; cdr3_nt: TGTGCCAGCAGCAGGACTAGCGACTACGAGCAGTACTTC
clone_size: NA; d_call: NA; j_call: TRBJ1-5; v_call: TRBV7-6; cdr3_aa: CASSKRGSQPQHF; cdr3_nt: TGTGCCAGCAGTAAGAGGGGGAGCCAGCCCCAGCATTTT
clone_size: NA; d_call: NA; j_call: TRBJ2-2; v_call: TRBV6-2/TRBV6-3; cdr3_aa: CASSYVSAGELFF; cdr3_nt: TGTGCCAGCAGTTATGTCTCTGCCGGGGAGCTGTTTTTT
clone_size: NA; d_call: NA; j_call: TRBJ1-1; v_call: TRBV9; cdr3_aa: CASSVGPYDTEAFF; cdr3_nt: TGTGCCAGCAGCGTAGGACCTTACGACACTGAAGCTTTCTTT
clone_size: NA; d_call: NA; j_call: TRBJ1-2; v_call: TRBV29-1; cdr3_aa: CSVEGDSPYGYTF; cdr3_nt: TGCAGCGTTGAAGGTGACAGCCCCTATGGCTACACCTTC
clone_size: NA; d_call: NA; j_call: TRBJ1-5; v_call: TRBV28; cdr3_aa: CASHDLGNQPQHF; cdr3_nt: TGTGCCAGCCATGATCTGGGCAATCAGCCCCAGCATTTT
clone_size: NA; d_call: TRBD1; j_call: TRBJ1-1; v_call: TRBV5-1; cdr3_aa: CASSWTGSTEAFF; cdr3_nt: TGCGCCAGCAGCTGGACAGGGAGTACTGAAGCTTTCTTT
clone_size: NA; d_call: NA; j_call: TRBJ2-2; v_call: TRBV27; cdr3_aa: CASSPQVTGELFF; cdr3_nt: TGTGCCAGCAGTCCCCAGGTGACCGGGGAGCTGTTTTTT
clone_size: NA; d_call: TRBD2; j_call: TRBJ2-5; v_call: TRBV24-1; cdr3_aa: CATSDRSSGFTQETQYF; cdr3_nt: TGTGCCACCAGTGATCGGTCTAGCGGTTTTACTCAAGAGACCCAGTACTTC
clone_size: few; d_call: TRBD1; j_call: TRBJ1-1; v_call: TRBV18; cdr3_aa: CASGQGVNTEAFF; cdr3_nt: TGTGCCAGCGGACAGGGGGTGAACACTGAAGCTTTCTTT
clone_size: NA; d_call: NA; j_call: TRBJ1-2; v_call: TRBV27; cdr3_aa: CASSLRAWENYGYTF; cdr3_nt: TGTGCCAGCAGTTTACGTGCGTGGGAAAACTATGGCTACACCTTC
clone_size: once; d_call: TRBD1; j_call: TRBJ2-7; v_call: TRBV3-1/TRBV3-2; cdr3_aa: CASSPRQGSYEQYF; cdr3_nt: TGTGCCAGCAGCCCCAGACAGGGTTCCTACGAGCAGTACTTC
clone_size: NA; d_call: TRBD1; j_call: TRBJ2-2; v_call: TRBV24-1; cdr3_aa: CATTTTGAGGELFF; cdr3_nt: TGTGCCACCACCACCACAGGGGCTGGCGGGGAGCTGTTTTTT
clone_size: NA; d_call: NA; j_call: TRBJ1-5; v_call: TRBV18; cdr3_aa: CASSPATANQPQHF; cdr3_nt: TGTGCCAGCTCACCAGCGACCGCCAATCAGCCCCAGCATTTT
clone_size: NA; d_call: TRBD2; j_call: TRBJ2-5; v_call: TRBV28; cdr3_aa: CASSSPRTSGQETQYF; cdr3_nt: TGTGCCAGCAGTTCCCCCCGGACTAGCGGGCAAGAGACCCAGTACTTC
clone_size: NA; d_call: NA; j_call: TRBJ2-1; v_call: TRBV19; cdr3_aa: CASSIPLVGGHLNEQFF; cdr3_nt: TGTGCCAGTAGTATCCCATTGGTGGGAGGTCATTTGAATGAGCAGTTCTTC
clone_size: NA; d_call: NA; j_call: TRBJ2-1; v_call: TRBV5-4; cdr3_aa: CASSSGGVLSSYNEQFF; cdr3_nt: TGTGCCAGCAGCTCGGGCGGAGTGTTGAGCTCCTACAATGAGCAGTTCTTC
clone_size: once; d_call: NA; j_call: TRBJ1-2; v_call: TRBV28; cdr3_aa: CASSPTDRLLFYGYTF; cdr3_nt: TGTGCCAGCAGTCCCACGGACAGACTCCTTTTCTATGGCTACACCTTC
clone_size: NA; d_call: TRBD2; j_call: TRBJ2-7; v_call: TRBV7-6; cdr3_aa: CASSTDGTSGVNIYEQYF; cdr3_nt: TGTGCCAGCAGCACCGACGGGACTAGCGGGGTTAACATCTACGAGCAGTACTTC
clone_size: NA; d_call: NA; j_call: TRBJ1-1; v_call: TRBV5-6; cdr3_aa: CASSLWALPLNTEAFF; cdr3_nt: TGTGCCAGCAGCTTGTGGGCCCTTCCACTGAACACTGAAGCTTTCTTT
clone_size: NA; d_call: TRBD1; j_call: TRBJ1-1; v_call: TRBV7-9; cdr3_aa: CAGVDRGKNTEAFF; cdr3_nt: TGTGCCGGGGTAGACAGGGGGAAGAACACTGAAGCTTTCTTT
clone_size: NA; d_call: NA; j_call: TRBJ1-1; v_call: TRBV2; cdr3_aa: CASSEWVLNTEAFF; cdr3_nt: TGTGCCAGCAGTGAATGGGTCTTGAACACTGAAGCTTTCTTT
clone_size: NA; d_call: NA; j_call: TRBJ2-1; v_call: TRBV27; cdr3_aa: CASSLSHAGNSYNEQFF; cdr3_nt: TGTGCCAGCAGTTTATCACACGCGGGAAACTCCTACAATGAGCAGTTCTTC
clone_size: NA; d_call: NA; j_call: TRBJ1-2; v_call: TRBV3-1/TRBV3-2; cdr3_aa: CASSPGTVYGYTF; cdr3_nt: TGTGCCAGCAGCCCCGGGACGGTCTATGGCTACACCTTC
clone_size: NA; d_call: TRBD2; j_call: TRBJ2-1; v_call: TRBV19; cdr3_aa: CASSIDRTAGGEQFF; cdr3_nt: TGTGCCAGTAGTATAGATCGAACAGCGGGAGGAGAGCAGTTCTTC
clone_size: NA; d_call: NA; j_call: TRBJ2-7; v_call: TRBV4-3; cdr3_aa: CASSQDKPGSYEQYF; cdr3_nt: TGCGCCAGCAGCCAAGATAAACCCGGCTCCTACGAGCAGTACTTC
clone_size: NA; d_call: NA; j_call: TRBJ2-1; v_call: TRBV9; cdr3_aa: CASSEFTGYNEQFF; cdr3_nt: TGTGCCAGCAGCGAGTTTACAGGCTACAATGAGCAGTTCTTC
clone_size: NA; d_call: NA; j_call: TRBJ2-7; v_call: TRBV10-2; cdr3_aa: CASTQADYEQYF; cdr3_nt: TGCGCCAGCACCCAGGCAGATTACGAGCAGTACTTC
clone_size: NA; d_call: NA; j_call: TRBJ1-6; v_call: TRBV27; cdr3_aa: CASRSMQVNSPLHF; cdr3_nt: TGTGCCAGCAGATCAATGCAGGTTAATTCACCCCTCCACTTT
clone_size: NA; d_call: NA; j_call: TRBJ1-4; v_call: TRBV28; cdr3_aa: CASSLQQLNEKLFF; cdr3_nt: TGTGCCAGCAGTCTGCAACAGTTGAATGAAAAACTGTTTTTT
clone_size: NA; d_call: NA; j_call: TRBJ1-4; v_call: TRBV9; cdr3_aa: CASSVAGRANEKLFF; cdr3_nt: TGTGCCAGCAGCGTAGCTGGCAGGGCAAATGAAAAACTGTTTTTT
clone_size: NA; d_call: NA; j_call: TRBJ1-4; v_call: TRBV28; cdr3_aa: CASSRTGGESYNEKLFF; cdr3_nt: TGTGCCAGCAGCCGAACGGGGGGCGAGAGCTATAATGAAAAACTGTTTTTT
clone_size: NA; d_call: TRBD2; j_call: TRBJ2-2; v_call: TRBV5-6; cdr3_aa: CASSFFLAGAAGELFF; cdr3_nt: TGTGCCAGCAGCTTCTTCCTAGCGGGAGCGGCCGGGGAGCTGTTTTTT
clone_size: NA; d_call: NA; j_call: TRBJ2-5; v_call: TRBV27; cdr3_aa: CASSLYPGVGTQYF; cdr3_nt: TGTGCCAGCAGTTTATACCCGGGAGTGGGGACCCAGTACTTC